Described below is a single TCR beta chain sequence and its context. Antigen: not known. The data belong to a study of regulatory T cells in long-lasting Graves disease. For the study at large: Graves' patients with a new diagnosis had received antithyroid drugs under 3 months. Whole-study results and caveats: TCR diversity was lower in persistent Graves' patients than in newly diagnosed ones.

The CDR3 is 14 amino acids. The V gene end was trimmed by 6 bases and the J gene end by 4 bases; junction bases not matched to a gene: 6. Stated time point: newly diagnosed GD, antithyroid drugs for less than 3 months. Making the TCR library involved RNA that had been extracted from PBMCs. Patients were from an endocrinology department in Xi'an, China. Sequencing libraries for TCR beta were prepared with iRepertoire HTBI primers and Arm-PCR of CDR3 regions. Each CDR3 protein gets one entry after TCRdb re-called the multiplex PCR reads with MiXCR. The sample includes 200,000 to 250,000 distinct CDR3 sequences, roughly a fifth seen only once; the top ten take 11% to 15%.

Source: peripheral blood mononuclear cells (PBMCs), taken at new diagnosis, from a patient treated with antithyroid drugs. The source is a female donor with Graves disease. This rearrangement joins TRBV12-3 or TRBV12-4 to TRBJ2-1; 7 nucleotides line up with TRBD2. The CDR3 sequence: CASRVTSRYNEQFF. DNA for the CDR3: TGTGCCAGCAGGGTGACTAGCCGATACAATGAGCAGTTCTTC.